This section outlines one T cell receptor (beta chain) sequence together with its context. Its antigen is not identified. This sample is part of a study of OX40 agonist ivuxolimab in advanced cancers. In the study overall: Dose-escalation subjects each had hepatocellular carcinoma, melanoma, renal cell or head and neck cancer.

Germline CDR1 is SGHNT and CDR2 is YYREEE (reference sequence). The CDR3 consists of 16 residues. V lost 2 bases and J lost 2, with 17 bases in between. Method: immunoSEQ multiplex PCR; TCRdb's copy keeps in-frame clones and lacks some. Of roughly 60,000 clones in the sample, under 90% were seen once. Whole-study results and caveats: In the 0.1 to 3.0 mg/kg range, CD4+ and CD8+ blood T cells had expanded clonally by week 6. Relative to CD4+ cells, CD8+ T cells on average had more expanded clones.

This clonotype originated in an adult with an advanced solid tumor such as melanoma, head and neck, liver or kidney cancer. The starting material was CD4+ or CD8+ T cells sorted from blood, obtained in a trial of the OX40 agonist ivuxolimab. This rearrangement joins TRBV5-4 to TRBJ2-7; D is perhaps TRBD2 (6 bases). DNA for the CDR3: TGTGCCAGCAGCTTTGGCCGTTCCGGGGGTACCTACGAGCAGTACTTC. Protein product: CASSFGRSGGTYEQYF. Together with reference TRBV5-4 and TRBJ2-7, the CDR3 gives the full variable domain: ETGVTQSPTHLIKTRGQQVTLRCSSQSGHNTVSWYQQALGQGPQFIFQYYREEENGRGNFPPRFSGLQFPNYSSELNVNALELDDSALYLCASSFGRSGGTYEQYFGPGTRLTVT.